This T cell receptor (beta chain) was observed in a study of blood T cell repertoires in COVID-19. The V end lost 1 base, the J end lost 6 bases, and 12 bases lay between the germline ends. The germline gives CDR1 SGHVS, CDR2 FQNEAQ. The CDR3 loop spans 14 amino acids. Sequencing was performed with immunoSEQ multiplex PCR; in TCRdb, only in-frame clones are kept and a portion is missing. The sample contains about 350,000 clones, about nine tenths of which appear only once. The rearrangement joins TRBV7-8 to TRBJ1-1, with unresolved D. The TCR originated in a woman aged 30 to 39 who had been exposed to COVID-19. The specimen was PBMCs or T cells enriched from blood (not recorded which). CDR3 in amino acids: CASSLGSGVSEAFF. Here the CDR3 DNA reads TGTGCCAGCAGCTTAGGATCCGGAGTCTCTGAAGCTTTCTTT.